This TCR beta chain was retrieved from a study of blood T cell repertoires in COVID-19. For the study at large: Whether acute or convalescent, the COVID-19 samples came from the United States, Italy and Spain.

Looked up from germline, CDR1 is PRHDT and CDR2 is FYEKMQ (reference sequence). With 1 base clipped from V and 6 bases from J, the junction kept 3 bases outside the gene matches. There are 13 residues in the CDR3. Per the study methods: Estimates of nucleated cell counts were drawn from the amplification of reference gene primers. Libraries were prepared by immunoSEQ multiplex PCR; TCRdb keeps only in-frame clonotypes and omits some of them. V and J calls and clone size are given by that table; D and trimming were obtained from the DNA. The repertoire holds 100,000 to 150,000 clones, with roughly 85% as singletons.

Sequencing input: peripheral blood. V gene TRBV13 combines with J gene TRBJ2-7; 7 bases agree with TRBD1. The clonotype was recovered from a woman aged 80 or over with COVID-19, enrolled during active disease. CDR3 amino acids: CASSLDRGTEQYF. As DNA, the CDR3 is TGTGCCAGCAGCTTAGACAGGGGAACCGAGCAGTACTTC.